This T cell receptor (beta chain) was found in a study of beta chain features in type 1 diabetes. Overall study findings and caveats: Naive, central memory and regulatory TCRB repertoires appeared more similar among patients than healthy donors. For patients and controls alike, PCR might favor shorter templates to the same degree. It was not settled here whether HLA type affects TCRB rearrangement. People with Type 1 diabetes carried modestly yet significantly shorter TCRB CDR3s in all four CD4+ subsets. Possibly, sequencing cDNA over-represented cells that had high TCR expression levels.

The J segment lost 4 bases and the V segment lost 4 bases, leaving 5 bases of the junction unmatched. This CDR3 is built from 14 residues. CDR1 is MDHEN, CDR2 SYDVKM, per germline. This clone has just a few counts. No antigen is known for it. Every isolated RNA sample was fully reverse transcribed, so sequencing captured expressed TCRB transcripts. Assay used: immunoSEQ multiplex PCR; TCRdb lists only in-frame clones, some missing. The top ten clones hold about 0.012% of a sample with a few hundred thousand clones, around 24% of them seen once. The chain links TRBV28 to TRBJ2-7, with 9 bases that match TRBD1. What was sequenced was naive CD4+ T cells from blood. The source of this sequence is a woman aged 25 to 39 with type 1 diabetes. The CDR3 protein is CASSSTGGLYEQYF. The CDR3 DNA reads TGTGCCAGCAGTTCGACAGGGGGGTTATACGAGCAGTACTTC.